One and the same sample provided the 11 T cell receptor beta chains below, sequenced in a study of identical twins. TCRdb re-analysed the 5' RACE reads in MiXCR, keeping a single row per CDR3 protein. The data show nearly 900,000 distinct CDR3 sequences, approximately 13% seen once. Separately, the same data were catalogued under a study of yellow fever vaccine responses in identical twins.

The sample was PBMCs. The source of these receptors is a woman between 18 and 29 years old in good health.

The table lists this clonotype with many counts. This chain links TRBV5-1 with TRBJ2-1, with 9 bases that match TRBD1. Unmatched junction bases numbered 9, after V lost 0 bases and J lost 2 bases. The CDR3 covers 18 residues. The germline V gene has CDR1 SGHRS and CDR2 YFSETQ. The CDR3 DNA sequence: TGCGCCAGCAGCTTGGAGGGGACAGGGAAATCCGCCTACAATGAGCAGTTCTTC. Residues: CASSLEGTGKSAYNEQFF.

The rearrangement uses TRBV6-1 and TRBJ1-2, with 8 bases lining up with TRBD1. This CDR3 is 13 amino acids long. CDR1 and CDR2 from the germline V gene are MNHNS and SASEGT. The junction had 2 bases not matched to a gene; V was cut back by 6 bases and J by 2 bases. The CDR3 protein is CASRQGVNYGYTF. The CDR3 coding sequence is TGTGCCAGCAGACAGGGGGTGAACTATGGCTACACCTTC.

This clonotype has a handful of counts. The V and J genes are TRBV10-3 and TRBJ2-1; 8 bases map to TRBD1. The CDR3 extends over 15 amino acids. Losses at the gene ends were 4 bases for V and 15 bases for J; bases not matched to a gene: 17. Germline V gene sequence: CDR1 ENHRY, CDR2 SYGVKD. CDR3 protein: CAISAGQGDSNSGFF. Here the CDR3 DNA reads TGTGCCATCAGTGCCGGACAGGGCGATTCTAATTCGGGGTTCTTC.

Of note for this clonotype: One junction end does not reproduce the germline sequence, and a read error may be involved. V usage is TRBV28 and J usage is TRBJ1-4; tentative D call: TRBD1 (6 bases). CDR1 is MDHEN, CDR2 SYDVKM, per germline. The CDR3 runs 15 residues. The CDR3 region has the DNA TGTGCCAGCAGCCCCTACGGGGGGGCTAATGAAAAACTGGTTTTT. Its translation is CASSPYGGANEKLVF.

Only a few counts were recorded for this clonotype. The gene calls are TRBV11-2 and TRBJ2-1; D unclear. Trimming stripped 6 bases from V and 12 bases from J, with 18 bases between. Looked up from germline, CDR1 is SGHAT and CDR2 is FQNNGV. This CDR3 spans 13 amino acids. CDR3 loop: CASRYSLVTLQFF. The CDR3 DNA follows: TGTGCCAGCAGATACTCCCTAGTGACGCTGCAGTTCTTC.

This clonotype was seen a few times. CDR3 sequence reads: CASSSGWTGIIYEQYF. The DNA of the CDR3 is TGCGCCAGCAGCAGTGGGTGGACAGGGATAATCTACGAGCAGTACTTC. J is TRBJ2-7 and V is TRBV5-1, with 8 bases matching TRBD1. Germline V gene data show CDR1 as SGHRS and CDR2 as YFSETQ. The CDR3 consists of 16 residues. V gave up 4 bases and J gave up 3 bases; unmatched junction bases: 12. Full variable domain (rest looked up from reference TRBV5-1 and TRBJ2-7): KAGVTQTPRYLIKTRGQQVTLSCSPISGHRSVSWYQQTPGQGLQFLFEYFSETQRNKGNFPGRFSGRQFSNSRSEMNVSTLELGDSALYLCASSSGWTGIIYEQYFGPGTRLTVT.

This clonotype was seen only a few times. The V call is TRBV24-1, the J call TRBJ2-2, with D possibly matching TRBD2 (5 bases). In germline, CDR1 is KGHDR, CDR2 SFDVKD. The CDR3 has 14 amino acids. V was clipped by 5 bases and J by 4 bases, with 10 bases between them. This CDR3 is CATSVVGGTGELFF. The CDR3 bases are TGTGCCACCAGTGTAGTTGGAGGCACCGGGGAGCTGTTTTTT.

This clonotype showed up just a few times. The V and J genes are TRBV10-3 and TRBJ2-5, with 12 bases identical to TRBD2. V was clipped by 4 bases and J by 5 bases; unmatched bases: 5. The CDR3 sequence is 15 residues long. Per germline, CDR1 ENHRY and CDR2 SYGVKD. The CDR3 is CAISASGGALETQYF. The CDR3 coding sequence is TGTGCCATCAGTGCTAGCGGGGGGGCCTTGGAGACCCAGTACTTC.

A few counts support this clonotype. The chain combines TRBV7-9 with TRBJ2-5; D perhaps matches TRBD1 (5 bases). CDR3 size: 14 residues. Germline assignment: CDR1 SEHNR and CDR2 FQNEAQ (reference sequence). V gave up 1 base and J gave up 4 bases, with 10 bases separating them. The CDR3 here is CASSLVRQGETQYF. The CDR3, as DNA: TGTGCCAGCAGCTTAGTCCGGCAGGGAGAGACCCAGTACTTC.

This clonotype showed up just a few times. The chain couples TRBV13 to TRBJ2-7; no firm D call. Germline loops: CDR1 PRHDT, CDR2 FYEKMQ (reference sequence). The CDR3 contains 15 residues. V was pared by 5 bases and J by 2 bases, with 16 bases between. The CDR3 DNA reads as TGTGCCAGCAGCCCAAGGGTGAACCTCACCTACGAGCAGTACGTC. It translates to CASSPRVNLTYEQYV.

This clonotype was detected only once. V usage is TRBV4-1 and J usage is TRBJ2-5; D remains unclear. With 2 bases removed from V and 4 bases from J, the gap between germline ends came to 11 bases. The CDR3 loop spans 14 amino acids. Looked up from germline, CDR1 is MGHRA and CDR2 is YSYEKL. The CDR3 reads CASSQLEIGETQYF. The CDR3 nucleotides are TGCGCCAGCAGCCAACTAGAGATAGGAGAGACCCAGTACTTC.